This T cell receptor (beta chain) was recorded in a study of technical replicates of blood from four donors. This clone was seen only a few times. V was clipped by 7 bases and J by 0 bases; unmatched bases: 8. This CDR3 contains 16 residues. In germline, CDR1 is MNHEY, CDR2 SMNVEV (reference sequence). The protocol was immunoSEQ multiplex PCR, while the TCRdb copy is restricted to in-frame clones and leaves out a portion. This table holds approximately 12,000 clones, roughly three quarters found once. This sequence joins TRBV27 and TRBJ2-1, with 8 bases aligning to TRBD2. Source material: PBMCs. The clonotype comes from a human donor in good health. CDR3 residues: CASIPTSESSYNEQFF. The CDR3 DNA reads TGTGCCAGCATCCCGACTAGCGAGAGCTCCTACAATGAGCAGTTCTTC.